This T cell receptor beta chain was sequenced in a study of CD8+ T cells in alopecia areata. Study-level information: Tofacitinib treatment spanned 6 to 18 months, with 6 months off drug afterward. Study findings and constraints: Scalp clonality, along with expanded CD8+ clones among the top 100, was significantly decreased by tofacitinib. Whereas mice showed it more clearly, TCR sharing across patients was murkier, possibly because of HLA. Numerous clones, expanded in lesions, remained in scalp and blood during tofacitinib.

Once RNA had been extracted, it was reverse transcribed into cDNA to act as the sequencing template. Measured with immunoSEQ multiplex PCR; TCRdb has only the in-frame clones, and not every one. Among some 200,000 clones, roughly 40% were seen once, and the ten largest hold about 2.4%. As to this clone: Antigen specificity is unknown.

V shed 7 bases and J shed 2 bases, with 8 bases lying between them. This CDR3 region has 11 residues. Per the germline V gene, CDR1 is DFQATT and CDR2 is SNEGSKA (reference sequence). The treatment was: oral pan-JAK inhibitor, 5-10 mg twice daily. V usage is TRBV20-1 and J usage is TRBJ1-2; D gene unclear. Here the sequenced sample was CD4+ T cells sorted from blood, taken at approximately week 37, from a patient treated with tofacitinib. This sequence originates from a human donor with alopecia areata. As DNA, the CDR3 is TGCAGTGGCACGATGAACTATGGCTACACCTTC. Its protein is CSGTMNYGYTF.